The next 31 T cell receptor beta chains were all read from a single sample in a study of blood T cell repertoires in COVID-19. The repertoire was sequenced with immunoSEQ multiplex PCR; TCRdb's copy has only in-frame clones and lacks some. The sample shows about 210,000 clones, around 83% of them seen only once. What was sequenced was peripheral blood. Receptors were obtained from a woman aged 45-59 years with acute or convalescent COVID-19.

The genes are TRBV6-5 and TRBJ2-3; D unresolved. Per germline, CDR1 MNHEY and CDR2 SVGAGI. The CDR3 has 14 amino acids. V was clipped by 8 bases and J by 0 bases, with 12 bases between them. In nucleotides, the CDR3 is TGTGCCAGCGTGTTTTTCACTAGCACAGATACGCAGTATTTT. Translation gives CASVFFTSTDTQYF.

DNA of the CDR3: TGCGCCAGCAGCTTGTTTCGAGCGGGATCCACAGATACGCAGTATTTT. Translated, it gives CASSLFRAGSTDTQYF. This chain connects TRBV5-1 to TRBJ2-3; 7 bases line up with TRBD2. The V and J ends lost 1 base and 2 bases, in that order; junction bases with no gene match: 7. In germline, CDR1 is SGHRS, CDR2 YFSETQ. CDR3 length: 16 amino acids.

This clone appeared many times. The chain combines TRBV25-1 with TRBJ2-3; unclear D gene. Germline CDR1 is MGHDK and CDR2 is SYGVNS. The length of the CDR3 is 11 residues. V was cut by 7 bases and J by 5 bases, with 7 bases left in between. This chain's CDR3 is CASTHGDTQYF. The CDR3 DNA reads TGTGCCAGCACCCACGGAGATACGCAGTATTTT.

The rearrangement links TRBV2 to TRBJ2-3; D ambiguous. The V gene's germline CDR1 is SNHLY and CDR2 FYNNEI. V lost 2 bases and J 0 bases, leaving 9 bases between the germline ends. This CDR3 has 15 amino acids. The CDR3 is CASSESGLSTDTQYF. CDR3 in DNA: TGTGCCAGCAGTGAATCTGGGCTAAGCACAGATACGCAGTATTTT.

This rearrangement joins TRBV19 to TRBJ1-3; perhaps TRBD1 as D (6 bases). Germline V gene lookup returns CDR1 LNHDA and CDR2 SQIVND (reference sequence). The germline V and J ends were trimmed by 7 bases and 4 bases, with 17 bases remaining between them. CDR3 size: 15 residues. The CDR3 nucleotides read TGTGCCAGTACCACCGGGACACCATCCGGAAACACCATATATTTT. It codes for CASTTGTPSGNTIYF.

This chain connects TRBV5-1 to TRBJ1-6; D not resolved. Germline V gene sequence: CDR1 SGHRS, CDR2 YFSETQ. V was pared by 0 bases and J by 8 bases, with 12 bases between. The CDR3 extends over 15 amino acids. CDR3 sequence: CASSLGAGWDSPLHF. The CDR3 DNA reads TGCGCCAGCAGCTTGGGAGCGGGATGGGATTCACCCCTCCACTTT.

The V gene is TRBV18, the J gene TRBJ1-2; D might be TRBD1 (5 bases). The germline CDR1 and CDR2 sequences are KGHSH and LQKENI. This CDR3 is 14 amino acids long. The germline V and J ends were trimmed by 3 bases and 1 base, with 9 bases remaining between them. The CDR3 bases are TGTGCCAGCTCACCGGACACCAATAACTATGGCTACACCTTC. Its translation is CASSPDTNNYGYTF.

The V call is TRBV18, the J call TRBJ1-2, with D unclear. V was cut by 3 bases and J by 0 bases, with 14 bases left in between. Germline-derived CDR1 and CDR2 are KGHSH and LQKENI. The CDR3 consists of 16 residues. The CDR3 coding sequence is TGTGCCAGCTCACCCCCCACCGCGTTTTCTAACTATGGCTACACCTTC. Its protein product is CASSPPTAFSNYGYTF.

The chain links TRBV7-9 to TRBJ2-1, with 9 bases matching TRBD2. The CDR3 covers 16 residues. The germline CDR1 and CDR2 sequences are SEHNR and FQNEAQ (reference sequence). V was pared by 0 bases and J by 6 bases, with 6 bases of the junction left unmatched. The chain's CDR3 is CASSLARGSGGNEQFF. The CDR3 DNA reads TGTGCCAGCAGCTTAGCGCGCGGTAGCGGGGGCAATGAGCAGTTCTTC.

As to this clone: In the same sample, other DNA sequences code for this CDR3. The rearrangement links TRBV2 to TRBJ2-7; perhaps TRBD2 as D (5 bases). Germline V gives CDR1 SNHLY, CDR2 FYNNEI. Trimming left V 5 bases short and J 0 bases short, with 11 bases between. The CDR3 runs to 14 residues. The CDR3 nucleotides read TGTGCCAGCAGTAGGACGGGAAGCTCCTACGAGCAGTACTTC. Its translation: CASSRTGSSYEQYF.

This clone was recorded only once. The V and J genes are TRBV6-5 and TRBJ2-5, with 7 bases aligning to TRBD2. With 6 bases clipped from V and 5 bases from J, the junction kept 12 bases outside the gene matches. The CDR3 runs 15 residues. CDR1 and CDR2 (germline): MNHEY, SVGAGI. This CDR3 reads CASSVGRAPGETQYF. The CDR3 DNA reads TGTGCCAGCAGCGTAGGGAGGGCCCCAGGTGAGACCCAGTACTTC.

Note on this clone: One junction end disagrees with the germline gene, perhaps due to a read error. This rearrangement joins TRBV7-7 to TRBJ2-5, with a weak D call TRBD2 (6 bases). CDR1 and CDR2 (germline): SSHAT, FNYEAQ (reference sequence). This CDR3 contains 15 residues. The CDR3 spells CASSRLSGTQETQYF. Here the CDR3 DNA reads TGTGCTAGCAGCCGCCTTAGCGGAACCCAAGAGACCCAGTACTTC. Using reference TRBV7-7 and TRBJ2-5 for the parts outside the CDR3, the full variable domain is GAGVSQSPRYKVTKRGQDVTLRCDPISSHATLYWYQQALGQGPEFLTYFNYEAQPDKSGLPSDRFSAERPEGSISTLTIQRTEQRDSAMYRCASSRLSGTQETQYFGPGTRLLVL.

V gene TRBV14 combines with J gene TRBJ2-5; 8 bases match TRBD1. J gave up 5 bases and V 1 base, and 9 bases lay outside the gene matches. The CDR3 spans 16 residues. In germline, CDR1 is SGHDN, CDR2 FVKESK. The CDR3 sequence is CASSQGVRGRRETQYF. The CDR3 nucleotides read TGTGCCAGCAGCCAAGGGGTCAGGGGGCGCAGGGAGACCCAGTACTTC.

The V gene is TRBV27, the J gene TRBJ2-2, with a weak D call TRBD1 (6 bases). CDR3 size: 15 residues. Trimming cost V 9 bases and J 2 bases, with 16 bases left between them. The germline CDR1 and CDR2 sequences are MNHEY and SMNVEV (reference sequence). The CDR3 region is CASKYSGQNTGELFF. CDR3 coding DNA: TGTGCCAGTAAATATTCGGGACAAAACACCGGGGAGCTGTTTTTT.

V gene TRBV2 combines with J gene TRBJ1-2, with 8 bases that match TRBD1. Germline V gene data show CDR1 as SNHLY and CDR2 as FYNNEI. V shed 3 bases and J 8 bases; nucleotides not matched to a gene: 8. This CDR3 is built from 14 residues. The CDR3 loop is CASSEGDRTSGYTF. As DNA, the CDR3 is TGTGCCAGCAGTGAGGGGGACAGGACGTCCGGCTACACCTTC.

In this sample, this clone turned up a few times. The genes are TRBV6-2 or TRBV6-3 and TRBJ1-2; D is unclear. Trimming removed 2 bases at V and 1 base at J, with 14 bases between. This CDR3 region has 16 residues. Germline lookup yields CDR1 MNHEY and CDR2 SVGEGT. The CDR3 here is CASSYGRHGSNYGYTF. The CDR3 DNA is TGTGCCAGCAGTTACGGTCGGCACGGGAGTAACTATGGCTACACCTTC.

J is TRBJ2-1 and V is TRBV3-1 (or the pseudogene TRBV3-2), with TRBD2 identical over 7 bases. V trimming: 1 base; J trimming: 10 bases; junction bases outside the gene matches: 1. Looked up from germline, CDR1 is LGHDT and CDR2 is YNNKEL (reference sequence). The CDR3 has 12 residues. The CDR3 region is CASSQVGLEQFF. For the CDR3, the DNA is TGTGCCAGCAGCCAAGTGGGACTAGAGCAGTTCTTC.

This clone was counted a single time. V gene TRBV24-1 combines with J gene TRBJ2-1; D is possibly TRBD2 (6 bases). CDR3 size: 12 residues. Trimming removed 9 bases from V and 6 bases from J, with 11 bases in between. From germline, CDR1 is KGHDR and CDR2 SFDVKD. CDR3 in DNA: TGTGCCACCGGGACTCCCATCAATGAGCAGTTCTTC. Translation gives CATGTPINEQFF.

As regards this clone: An end of the junction does not agree with germline; a read error may underlie this. The chain couples TRBV7-7 to TRBJ2-1; 13 nucleotides align to TRBD2. This CDR3 has 15 amino acids. CDR1 is SSHAT and CDR2 is FNYEAQ in the germline V gene (reference sequence). As DNA, the CDR3 is TGTGCTAGCAGCTCGACTAGCGGGAGGAACAATGAGCAGTTCTTC. Its protein product is CASSSTSGRNNEQFF.

This clone was detected a few times. The chain has TRBV27 and TRBJ2-2; 10 bases line up with TRBD2. Germline V gene data show CDR1 as MNHEY and CDR2 as SMNVEV (reference sequence). This CDR3 is 15 amino acids long. V shed 6 bases and J 5 bases; nucleotides not matched to a gene: 6. The chain's CDR3 is CASRSGRARTGELFF. In DNA form, the CDR3 reads TGTGCCAGCAGGAGCGGGAGGGCCCGGACCGGGGAGCTGTTTTTT.

This clone occurred many times. V and J are TRBV7-9 and TRBJ1-2, with D unclear. Germline assignment: CDR1 SEHNR and CDR2 FQNEAQ (reference sequence). The CDR3 runs 15 residues. Trimming left V 2 bases short and J 4 bases short, with 14 bases between. DNA for the CDR3: TGTGCCAGCAGCTTAAGCCGAAATTCCTCCTATGGCTACACCTTC. Translating it yields CASSLSRNSSYGYTF.

The genes are TRBV27 and TRBJ1-1, with a possible D match to TRBD1 (5 bases). V lost 6 bases and J 1 base, leaving 9 bases between the germline ends. The CDR3 has 13 amino acids. From germline, CDR1 is MNHEY and CDR2 SMNVEV (reference sequence). Here the CDR3 DNA reads TGTGCCAGCAGGGGCAGGGCGAACACTGAAGCTTTCTTT. Its protein is CASRGRANTEAFF.

The J gene is TRBJ1-2, the V gene TRBV18, with no clear D. The CDR3 sequence is 15 residues long. Deletions cut 6 bases from V and 1 base from J, with 15 bases between. The germline V gene encodes CDR1 KGHSH and CDR2 LQKENI. CDR3 region: CASSSTPESNYGYTF. Written as DNA, the CDR3 is TGTGCCAGCTCTTCAACCCCAGAAAGTAACTATGGCTACACCTTC.

The J gene is TRBJ1-3, the V gene TRBV28; D gene uncertain. The CDR3 runs 15 residues. The V end was cut by 5 bases, the J end by 0 bases, with 11 bases between. Germline-derived CDR1 and CDR2 are MDHEN and SYDVKM. CDR3 coding DNA: TGTGCCAGCAGTATCTCTATCCGCTCTGGAAACACCATATATTTT. It codes for CASSISIRSGNTIYF.

This chain uses TRBV6-5 with TRBJ1-2; 9 bases align to TRBD1. This CDR3 comprises 14 residues. From germline, CDR1 is MNHEY and CDR2 SVGAGI. Trimming at V came to 10 bases and at J to 8 bases, leaving 14 bases not matched to a gene. The CDR3 spells CATLPTAGQGGYTF. Written as DNA, the CDR3 is TGTGCCACATTACCGACTGCGGGACAGGGAGGCTACACCTTC.

V and J are TRBV20-1 and TRBJ1-5, with TRBD1 matching over 7 bases. Per the germline V gene, CDR1 is DFQATT and CDR2 is SNEGSKA (reference sequence). The trim removed 3 bases at V and 2 bases at J, leaving 7 bases unmatched. The CDR3 loop spans 15 amino acids. Here the CDR3 reads CSASIGGSGNQPQHF. CDR3 coding DNA: TGCAGTGCTAGTATAGGGGGCAGCGGCAATCAGCCCCAGCATTTT.

The V and J genes are TRBV11-2 and TRBJ2-1, with 8 nucleotides matching TRBD2. CDR3 length: 16 residues. Germline lookup yields CDR1 SGHAT and CDR2 FQNNGV. After removal of 5 bases from V and 8 bases from J, the junction contained 14 bases not matched to a gene. Here the CDR3 DNA reads TGTGCCAGCAGCCGTCCCGGGACTAGGCTCTTGGATGAGCAGTTCTTC. Translation: CASSRPGTRLLDEQFF.

The chain employs TRBV30 and TRBJ1-6, with TRBD1 identical over 9 bases. The CDR3 length is 15 residues. Germline V lookup: CDR1 GTSNPN, CDR2 SVGIG (reference sequence). J lost 10 bases, V lost 2 bases, and 9 bases had no gene match. CDR3 region: CAWSLEGTGQSPLHF. The CDR3 coding sequence is TGTGCCTGGAGTTTAGAGGGGACAGGGCAATCACCCCTCCACTTT.

This clone was seen a single time. V gene TRBV7-8 combines with J gene TRBJ2-7; tentatively, D is TRBD1 (5 bases). Trimming shortened V by 5 bases and J by 7 bases, and 21 bases separated the two germline ends. Germline V CDR1 and CDR2: SGHVS, FQNEAQ. The CDR3 consists of 15 residues. The CDR3 here is CASSVLQGPLGEQYF. The DNA of the CDR3 is TGTGCCAGCAGCGTCCTCCAGGGCCCTCTAGGGGAGCAGTACTTC. The full variable domain, completed using reference TRBV7-8 and TRBJ2-7, is GAGVSQSPRYKVAKRGQDVALRCDPISGHVSLFWYQQALGQGPEFLTYFQNEAQLDKSGLPSDRFFAERPEGSVSTLKIQRTQQEDSAVYLCASSVLQGPLGEQYFGPGTRLTVT.

The chain employs TRBV20-1 and TRBJ1-1; a possible D gene is TRBD1 (5 bases). This CDR3 is built from 11 residues. Trimming shortened V by 6 bases and J by 5 bases, and 10 bases separated the two germline ends. Looked up from germline, CDR1 is DFQATT and CDR2 is SNEGSKA (reference sequence). DNA for the CDR3: TGCAGTGCCCCGGGGGAAACTGAAGCTTTCTTT. Protein: CSAPGETEAFF.

The chain carries TRBV5-1 and TRBJ2-5; TRBD2 matches 7 bases. Trimming at V came to 2 bases and at J to 7 bases, leaving 8 bases not matched to a gene. CDR1 and CDR2 from the germline V gene are SGHRS and YFSETQ. The CDR3 spans 14 residues. CDR3 nucleotides: TGCGCCAGCAGCTTATCCCCGGGGGAGGGGACCCAGTACTTC. Protein sequence: CASSLSPGEGTQYF.